The 8 T cell receptor beta chains presented below share a single source sample, sequenced in a study of cytomegalovirus exposure and HLA in healthy donors. PCR amplification relied on 60 Vbeta primers (plus 13 Jbeta primers). Only in-frame clones appear in the TCRdb table, and some are missing; sequencing was by immunoSEQ multiplex PCR. Of 150,000 to 200,000 clones listed, approximately 84% are singletons. Material for sequencing was PBMCs. These receptors originate from a male donor in good health and CMV-seropositive.

J is TRBJ2-1 and V is TRBV27; possible D gene TRBD1, 6 bases. This CDR3 is 17 amino acids long. V lost 2 bases and J lost 6, with 20 bases in between. Germline CDR1 reads MNHEY; CDR2 reads SMNVEV (reference sequence). CDR3 loop: CASSLPTPGAPLNEQFF. CDR3 DNA sequence: TGTGCCAGCAGTTTACCCACCCCAGGGGCGCCGCTCAATGAGCAGTTCTTC.

The V and J genes are TRBV6-5 and TRBJ2-7, with D unclear. CDR3 length: 13 residues. Trimming left V 6 bases short and J 0 bases short, with 9 bases between. CDR1 and CDR2 (germline): MNHEY, SVGAGI. Written as DNA, the CDR3 is TGTGCCAGCAGGAGGCAGAGCTCCTACGAGCAGTACTTC. Translated: CASRRQSSYEQYF.

V is TRBV9 and J is TRBJ1-2; 7 nucleotides agree with TRBD1. This CDR3 has 16 amino acids. Germline values: CDR1 SGDLS, CDR2 YYNGEE. V lost 1 base to trimming and J lost 1 base; unmatched junction nucleotides: 7. This CDR3 reads CASSVNTGANNYGYTF. The CDR3 DNA reads TGTGCCAGCAGCGTAAACACAGGGGCCAATAACTATGGCTACACCTTC.

The chain links TRBV29-1 to TRBJ1-1; D ambiguous. Germline V gene data show CDR1 as SQVTM and CDR2 as ANQGSEA. V was clipped by 3 bases and J by 1 base, with 9 bases between them. This CDR3 is 13 amino acids long. The CDR3 DNA follows: TGCAGCGTTGAGTCAGCGGGGAACACTGAAGCTTTCTTT. It codes for CSVESAGNTEAFF.

The J gene is TRBJ1-1, the V gene TRBV7-9; TRBD1 matches at 8 bases. CDR3 length: 14 amino acids. CDR1 is SEHNR, CDR2 FQNEAQ, per germline (reference sequence). Losses at the gene ends were 4 bases for V and 1 base for J; bases not matched to a gene: 2. This CDR3 reads CASSYGQGNTEAFF. For the CDR3, the DNA is TGTGCCAGCAGCTATGGACAGGGGAACACTGAAGCTTTCTTT.

The chain joins TRBV4-3 to TRBJ2-1, with 8 bases that match TRBD2. The CDR3 has 15 residues. Germline values: CDR1 LGHNA, CDR2 YSLEER. V shed 1 base, J shed 7 bases, and the junction held 6 bases outside the gene matches. The CDR3 here is CASSQAGRGANEQFF. CDR3 bases: TGCGCCAGCAGCCAAGCAGGGCGGGGGGCGAATGAGCAGTTCTTC.

This clone was observed a handful of times. The chain has TRBV5-6 and TRBJ2-3, with D hard to call. CDR3 length equals 15 residues. V dropped 0 bases and J dropped 2 bases, with 10 bases sitting between them. The V gene's germline CDR1 is SGHDT and CDR2 YYEEEE. This CDR3 is CASSLARRYTDTQYF. The DNA for the CDR3 is TGTGCCAGCAGCTTGGCTCGGCGGTACACAGATACGCAGTATTTT.

This rearrangement joins TRBV29-1 to TRBJ1-5, with D uncertain. The CDR3 consists of 13 residues. Germline V lookup: CDR1 SQVTM, CDR2 ANQGSEA. Between the trimmed V and J ends, which lost 1 base and 3 bases, there was a span of 7 bases. This CDR3 reads CSVEVADNQPQHF. CDR3 coding DNA: TGCAGCGTTGAAGTGGCGGACAATCAGCCCCAGCATTTT.